The T cell receptor (beta chain) described here comes from a study of T cell changes during pregnancy in multiple sclerosis. Looked up from germline, CDR1 is ENHRY and CDR2 is SYGVKD. This CDR3 has 14 residues. V dropped 7 bases and J dropped 4 bases, with 16 bases sitting between them. TCRdb's copy holds only in-frame clones and misses some; the assay was immunoSEQ multiplex PCR. Among 73,000 or so clones listed, about nine tenths were seen once. The rearrangement uses TRBV10-3 and TRBJ1-1; a weak D match, TRBD1 (5 bases). Sequencing was performed on peripheral blood, taken after pregnancy. The clonotype was recovered from a female donor in good health, enrolled as a control in a pregnancy study. The CDR3 reads CAITTSQGGTEAFF. The CDR3 DNA follows: TGTGCCATCACCACAAGCCAGGGTGGCACTGAAGCTTTCTTT.